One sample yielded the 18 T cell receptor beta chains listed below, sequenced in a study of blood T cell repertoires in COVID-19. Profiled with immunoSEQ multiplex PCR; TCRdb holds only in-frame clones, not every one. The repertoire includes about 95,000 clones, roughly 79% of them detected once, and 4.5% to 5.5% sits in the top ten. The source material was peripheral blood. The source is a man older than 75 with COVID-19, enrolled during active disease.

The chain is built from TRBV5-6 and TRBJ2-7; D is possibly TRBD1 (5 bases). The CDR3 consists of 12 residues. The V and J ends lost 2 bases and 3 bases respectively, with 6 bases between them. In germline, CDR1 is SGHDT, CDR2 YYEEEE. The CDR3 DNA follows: TGTGCCAGCAGCTTCCAGGGCTACGAGCAGTACTTC. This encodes CASSFQGYEQYF.

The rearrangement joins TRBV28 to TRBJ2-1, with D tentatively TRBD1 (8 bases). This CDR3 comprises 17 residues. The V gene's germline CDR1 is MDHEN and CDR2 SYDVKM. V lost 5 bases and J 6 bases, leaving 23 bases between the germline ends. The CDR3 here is CASSAAAMTGEGNEQFF. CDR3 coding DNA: TGTGCCAGCAGTGCCGCGGCTATGACAGGGGAGGGCAATGAGCAGTTCTTC.

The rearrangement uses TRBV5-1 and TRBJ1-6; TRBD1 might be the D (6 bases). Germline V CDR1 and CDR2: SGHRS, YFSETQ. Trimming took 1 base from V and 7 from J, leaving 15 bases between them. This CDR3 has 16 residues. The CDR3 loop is CASSLLQAQGNSPLHF. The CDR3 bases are TGCGCCAGCAGCTTGCTTCAGGCCCAGGGGAATTCACCCCTCCACTTT.

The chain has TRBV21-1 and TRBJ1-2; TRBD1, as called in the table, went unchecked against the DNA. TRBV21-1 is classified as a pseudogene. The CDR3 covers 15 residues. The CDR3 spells CASSKVPSSNYGYTF. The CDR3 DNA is TGTGCCAGCAGCAAAGTTCCCAGTTCTAACTATGGCTACACCTTC.

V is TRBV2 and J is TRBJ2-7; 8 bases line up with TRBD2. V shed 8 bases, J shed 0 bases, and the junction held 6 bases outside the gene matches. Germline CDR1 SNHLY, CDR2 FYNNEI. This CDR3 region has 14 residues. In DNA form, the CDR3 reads TGTGCCAGCGGCCGGGGGGGAAACTCCTACGAGCAGTACTTC. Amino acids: CASGRGGNSYEQYF.

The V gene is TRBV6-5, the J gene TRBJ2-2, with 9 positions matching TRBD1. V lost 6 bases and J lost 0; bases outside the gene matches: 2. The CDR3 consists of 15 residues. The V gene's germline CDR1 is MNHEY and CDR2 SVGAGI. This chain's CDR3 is CASRRTGANTGELFF. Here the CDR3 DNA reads TGTGCCAGCAGGAGGACAGGGGCGAACACCGGGGAGCTGTTTTTT.

The CDR3 loop reads CASASTGTAGDTQYF. In nucleotides, the CDR3 is TGTGCCAGCGCTTCGACCGGGACAGCCGGCGATACGCAGTATTTT. The rearrangement links TRBV6-6 to TRBJ2-3, with 7 nucleotides matching TRBD1. This CDR3 is built from 15 residues. Trimming took 8 bases from V and 6 from J; bases not matched to a gene: 14. Germline V gene sequence: CDR1 MNHNY, CDR2 SVGAGI (reference sequence).

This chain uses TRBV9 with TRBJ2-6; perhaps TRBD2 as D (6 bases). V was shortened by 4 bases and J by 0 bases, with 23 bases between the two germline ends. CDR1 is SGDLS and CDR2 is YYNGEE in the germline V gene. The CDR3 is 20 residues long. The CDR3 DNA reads TGTGCCAGCAGCCTAGCGCCGTGGGGCAGGGTTAGCTCTGGGGCCAACGTCCTGACTTTC. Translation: CASSLAPWGRVSSGANVLTF.

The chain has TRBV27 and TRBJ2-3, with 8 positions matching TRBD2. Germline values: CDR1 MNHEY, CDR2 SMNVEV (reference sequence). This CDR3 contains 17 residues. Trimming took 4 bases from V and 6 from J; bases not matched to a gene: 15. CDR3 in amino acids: CASSSLLAVPRSDTQYF. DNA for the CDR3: TGTGCCAGCAGTTCCCTACTAGCGGTCCCTAGGTCCGATACGCAGTATTTT.

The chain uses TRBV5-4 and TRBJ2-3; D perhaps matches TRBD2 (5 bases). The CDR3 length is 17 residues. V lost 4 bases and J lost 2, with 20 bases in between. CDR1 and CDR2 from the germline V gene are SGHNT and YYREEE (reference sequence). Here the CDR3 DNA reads TGTGCCAGCAGCATGAATCCAGCGGTCCGTACCACAGATACGCAGTATTTT. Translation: CASSMNPAVRTTDTQYF.

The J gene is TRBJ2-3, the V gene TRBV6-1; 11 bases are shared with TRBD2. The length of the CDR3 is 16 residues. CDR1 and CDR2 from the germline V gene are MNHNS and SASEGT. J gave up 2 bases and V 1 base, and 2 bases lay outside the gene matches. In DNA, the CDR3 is TGTGCCAGCAGTGAAGGACTAGCGGGGCCCACAGATACGCAGTATTTT. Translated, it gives CASSEGLAGPTDTQYF.

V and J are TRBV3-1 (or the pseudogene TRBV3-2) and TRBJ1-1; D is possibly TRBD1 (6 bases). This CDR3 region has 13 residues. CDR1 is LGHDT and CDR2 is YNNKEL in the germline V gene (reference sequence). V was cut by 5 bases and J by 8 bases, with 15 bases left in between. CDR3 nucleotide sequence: TGTGCCAGCAGCTCAACTCGGGGGGGCGAAGCTTTCTTT. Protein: CASSSTRGGEAFF.

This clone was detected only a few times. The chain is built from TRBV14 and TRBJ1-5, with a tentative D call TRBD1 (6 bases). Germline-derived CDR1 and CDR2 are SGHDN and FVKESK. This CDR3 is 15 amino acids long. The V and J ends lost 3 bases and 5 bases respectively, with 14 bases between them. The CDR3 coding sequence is TGTGCCAGCAGCCATACAACAGGGCCCGATCAGCCCCAGCATTTT. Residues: CASSHTTGPDQPQHF.

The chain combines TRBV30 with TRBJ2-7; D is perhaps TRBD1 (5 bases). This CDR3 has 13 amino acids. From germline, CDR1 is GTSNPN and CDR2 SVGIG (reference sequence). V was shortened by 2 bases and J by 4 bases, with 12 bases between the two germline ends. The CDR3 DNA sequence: TGTGCCTGGAGTAGAGGACAACTATACGAGCAGTACTTC. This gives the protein CAWSRGQLYEQYF.

Here the CDR3 DNA reads TGTGCCAGTAGTAGACAGGGGGTCGTCTATGGCTACACCTTC. This gives the protein CASSRQGVVYGYTF. V usage is TRBV19 and J usage is TRBJ1-2; 9 nucleotides line up with TRBD1. The CDR3 is made up of 14 amino acids. The V segment lost 4 bases and the J segment 4 bases; nucleotides outside the gene matches: 4. Germline V lookup: CDR1 LNHDA, CDR2 SQIVND (reference sequence).

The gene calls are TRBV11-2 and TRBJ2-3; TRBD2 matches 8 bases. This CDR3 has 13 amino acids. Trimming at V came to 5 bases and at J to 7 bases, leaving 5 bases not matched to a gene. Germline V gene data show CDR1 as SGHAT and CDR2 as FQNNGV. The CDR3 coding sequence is TGTGCCAGCAGCCCTTCGGGAGGGAATACGCAGTATTTT. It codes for CASSPSGGNTQYF.

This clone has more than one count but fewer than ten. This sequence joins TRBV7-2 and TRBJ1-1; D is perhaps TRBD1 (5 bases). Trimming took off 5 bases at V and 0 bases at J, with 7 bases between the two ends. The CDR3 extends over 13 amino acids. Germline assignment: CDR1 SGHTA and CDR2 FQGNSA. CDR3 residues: CASSRQMNTEAFF. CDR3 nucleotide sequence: TGTGCCAGCAGCCGACAGATGAACACTGAAGCTTTCTTT.

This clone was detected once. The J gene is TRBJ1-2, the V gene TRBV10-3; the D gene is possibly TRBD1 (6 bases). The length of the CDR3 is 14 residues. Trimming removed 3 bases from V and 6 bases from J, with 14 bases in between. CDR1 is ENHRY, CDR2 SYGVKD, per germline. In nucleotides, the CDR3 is TGTGCCATCAGTGATGCACAGGGAGATCATGGCTACACCTTC. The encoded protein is CAISDAQGDHGYTF.